The 13 T cell receptor beta chains listed next were all sequenced from one sample in a study of OX40 agonist ivuxolimab in advanced cancers. Assay used: immunoSEQ multiplex PCR; TCRdb lists only in-frame clones, some missing. The sample includes approximately 77,000 clones, about four fifths of them seen just once. The sample in question was CD4+ or CD8+ T cells sorted from blood, obtained in a trial of the OX40 agonist ivuxolimab. These receptors originate from an adult with an advanced solid tumor such as melanoma, head and neck, liver or kidney cancer.

This sequence joins TRBV7-2 and TRBJ2-3, with D perhaps matching TRBD1 (6 bases). This CDR3 region has 16 residues. CDR1 is SGHTA, CDR2 FQGNSA, per germline. V lost 5 bases and J lost 3, with 18 bases in between. CDR3 coding DNA: TGTGCCAGCAGCCCGAAATTACAGGGCTTGACAGATACGCAGTATTTT. Its protein product is CASSPKLQGLTDTQYF. The full variable domain, completed using reference TRBV7-2 and TRBJ2-3, is GAGVSQSPSNKVTEKGKDVELRCDPISGHTALYWYRQSLGQGLEFLIYFQGNSAPDKSGLPSDRFSAERTGGSVSTLTIQRTQQEDSAVYLCASSPKLQGLTDTQYFGPGTRLTVL.

The chain links TRBV2 to TRBJ2-7; D remains ambiguous. This CDR3 has 15 amino acids. With 3 bases removed from V and 0 bases from J, the gap between germline ends came to 12 bases. The germline gives CDR1 SNHLY, CDR2 FYNNEI. CDR3 in DNA: TGTGCCAGCAGTGACCCGAATGGGATCTCCTACGAGCAGTACTTC. This codes for CASSDPNGISYEQYF.

The chain uses TRBV2 and TRBJ1-1, with a weak D call TRBD1 (5 bases). Germline CDR1 SNHLY, CDR2 FYNNEI. The ends were cut back, 6 bases at V and 4 bases at J, with 9 bases in the middle. The CDR3 contains 12 residues. CDR3 nucleotides: TGTGCCAGCAGACAGGAATCCACTGAAGCTTTCTTT. Its translation is CASRQESTEAFF.

V gene TRBV30 combines with J gene TRBJ2-2; TRBD2 agrees at 7 bases. CDR3 length: 17 amino acids. CDR1 is GTSNPN, CDR2 SVGIG, per germline (reference sequence). V trimming: 0 bases; J trimming: 3 bases; junction bases outside the gene matches: 10. The CDR3 sequence is CAWSVPRTRAYTGELFF. The CDR3, as DNA: TGTGCCTGGAGTGTACCCCGGACTAGGGCGTACACCGGGGAGCTGTTTTTT.

The rearrangement links TRBV30 to TRBJ2-7, with 9 bases matching TRBD1. With V trimmed by 3 bases and J by 5 bases, 8 bases remained unmatched. The CDR3 is 14 amino acids. CDR1 is GTSNPN, CDR2 SVGIG, per germline (reference sequence). This CDR3 is CAWRGGTGRNEQYF. CDR3 nucleotides: TGTGCCTGGAGAGGTGGGACAGGGAGGAACGAGCAGTACTTC.

This chain connects TRBV23-1 to TRBJ1-2, with 11 bases that match TRBD1. TRBV23-1 is an ORF, and what it does is uncertain. The junction had 14 bases not matched to a gene; V was cut back by 2 bases and J by 6 bases. There are 18 residues in the CDR3. The CDR3 sequence: CASSQPHLIGQGAHGYTF. The CDR3 bases are TGCGCCAGCAGTCAACCCCACTTAATTGGACAGGGGGCGCATGGCTACACCTTC.

Regarding this clone: Other DNA sequences in the sample encode the same CDR3. The rearrangement links TRBV2 to TRBJ1-4, with a tentative D call TRBD1 (5 bases). The CDR3 is 15 residues long. Germline assignment: CDR1 SNHLY and CDR2 FYNNEI. Trimming removed 4 bases at V and 5 bases at J, with 14 bases between. The chain's CDR3 is CASSATGTVNEKLFF. In DNA form, the CDR3 reads TGTGCCAGCAGTGCTACCGGGACGGTGAATGAAAAACTGTTTTTT.

J is TRBJ1-1 and V is TRBV18; D is unclear. V was clipped by 0 bases and J by 4 bases, with 9 bases between them. CDR3 size: 14 residues. Looked up from germline, CDR1 is KGHSH and CDR2 is LQKENI. The CDR3 reads CASSPPATVTEAFF. The CDR3 nucleotides read TGTGCCAGCTCACCACCGGCGACGGTCACTGAAGCTTTCTTT.

Regarding this clone: Lacking the conserved final phenylalanine or tryptophan, this CDR3 likely reflects a read error. The chain combines TRBV5-1 with TRBJ1-2; D gene uncertain. Germline V lookup: CDR1 SGHRS, CDR2 YFSETQ. The ends were cut back, 0 bases at V and 3 bases at J, with 21 bases in the middle. The CDR3 runs to 18 residues. The CDR3 loop is CASSLGGKAPPGDYGYTL. For the CDR3, the DNA is TGCGCCAGCAGCTTGGGTGGAAAGGCCCCCCCCGGGGACTATGGCTACACCCTC.

The genes are TRBV11-3 and TRBJ1-3; D is perhaps TRBD1 (6 bases). Germline values: CDR1 SGHNT, CDR2 YENEEA. Trimming left V 1 base short and J 4 bases short, with 17 bases between. The CDR3 is 17 amino acids. CDR3 residues: CASSLGVGGSEGNTIYF. The CDR3, as DNA: TGTGCCAGCAGCTTAGGTGTCGGGGGCTCGGAAGGAAACACCATATATTTT. The whole variable domain, remainder taken from reference TRBV11-3 and TRBJ1-3, is EAGVVQSPRYKIIEKKQPVAFWCNPISGHNTLYWYLQNLGQGPELLIRYENEEAVDDSQLPKDRFSAERLKGVDSTLKIQPAELGDSAVYLCASSLGVGGSEGNTIYFGEGSWLTVV.

This chain connects TRBV10-3 to TRBJ1-2; D is possibly TRBD1 (6 bases). V was trimmed by 6 bases and J by 3 bases, leaving 14 bases between them. From germline, CDR1 is ENHRY and CDR2 SYGVKD. This CDR3 spans 14 amino acids. CDR3 sequence reads: CAISPGGRDYGYTF. For the CDR3, the DNA is TGTGCCATCAGCCCGGGGGGGCGAGACTATGGCTACACCTTC.

The chain combines TRBV18 with TRBJ2-7, with D possibly being TRBD1 or TRBD2 (5 bases each). CDR1 KGHSH and CDR2 LQKENI come from the germline V gene. V lost 4 bases and J lost 2, with 15 bases in between. This CDR3 comprises 15 residues. CDR3 sequence reads: CASSRPGTATYEQYF. CDR3 bases: TGTGCCAGCTCACGTCCCGGGACGGCCACCTACGAGCAGTACTTC.

V usage is TRBV7-6 and J usage is TRBJ2-3; 11 nucleotides agree with TRBD2. Germline loops: CDR1 SGHVS, CDR2 FNYEAQ. With V trimmed by 5 bases and J by 0 bases, 7 bases remained unmatched. The CDR3 is 17 residues long. The CDR3 loop is CASSAGTSGNSTDTQYF. The CDR3 DNA follows: TGTGCCAGCAGCGCCGGGACTAGCGGAAACAGCACAGATACGCAGTATTTT.